The 24 T cell receptor beta chains listed next were all sequenced from one sample in a study of blood T cell repertoires in COVID-19. The method was immunoSEQ multiplex PCR; TCRdb's version includes in-frame clones alone and lacks a portion of them. The data contain 250,000 to 350,000 clones, around 90% of them seen just once; the ten biggest clones take up around 4.3%. Sequencing used PBMCs or T cells enriched from blood (not recorded which). The receptors here all came from a woman younger than 30 with acute COVID-19.

The J gene is TRBJ2-2, the V gene TRBV5-6; 10 bases fit TRBD2. The germline V gene has CDR1 SGHDT and CDR2 YYEEEE. The CDR3 is 19 amino acids. The junction had 15 bases not matched to a gene; V was cut back by 4 bases and J by 3 bases. The DNA for the CDR3 is TGTGCCAGCAGCCAGGCGCGAGCGGGAGGGCCTAGGTACACCGGGGAGCTGTTTTTT. Protein product: CASSQARAGGPRYTGELFF.

The chain combines TRBV18 with TRBJ2-1; the match to TRBD2 covers 11 bases. J lost 5 bases, V lost 4 bases, and 7 bases had no gene match. The germline V gene encodes CDR1 KGHSH and CDR2 LQKENI. The length of the CDR3 is 16 residues. The CDR3 DNA reads as TGTGCCAGCTCACGGATACTAGCGGGAGTTGACAATGAGCAGTTCTTC. This encodes CASSRILAGVDNEQFF.

The rearrangement links TRBV29-1 to TRBJ2-1; 10 positions agree with TRBD1. In germline, CDR1 is SQVTM, CDR2 ANQGSEA. The CDR3 has 14 amino acids. V shed 8 bases, J shed 3 bases, and the junction held 7 bases outside the gene matches. As DNA, the CDR3 is TGCAGCATGGTTGGACAGGGGGGCTACAATGAGCAGTTCTTC. Translated, it gives CSMVGQGGYNEQFF.

The V gene is TRBV7-9, the J gene TRBJ2-2; maybe TRBD1 (6 bases). Trimming removed 8 bases from V and 7 bases from J, with 20 bases in between. The CDR3 contains 15 residues. CDR1 SEHNR and CDR2 FQNEAQ come from the germline V gene (reference sequence). CDR3 residues: CASPPQGILLGELFF. The CDR3 bases are TGTGCCAGCCCCCCGCAGGGGATTCTGCTCGGGGAGCTGTTTTTT.

The V and J genes are TRBV11-3 and TRBJ1-2; a weak D match, TRBD1 (5 bases). Trimming took 1 base from V and 7 from J, leaving 13 bases between them. The V gene's germline CDR1 is SGHNT and CDR2 YENEEA. The CDR3 is made up of 14 amino acids. The CDR3 nucleotides are TGTGCCAGCAGCTTAGCCCAGGGTAGGGGTGGCTACACCTTC. This gives the protein CASSLAQGRGGYTF.

The chain recombines TRBV6-6 with TRBJ1-1; no reliable D call. The CDR3 is 13 amino acids. CDR1 is MNHNY and CDR2 is SVGAGI in the germline V gene (reference sequence). V lost 6 bases to trimming and J lost 4 bases, with 12 bases between them. As DNA, the CDR3 is TGTGCCAGCAGGGGCATCTCGGCCACTGAAGCTTTCTTT. Translating it yields CASRGISATEAFF.

This clone was seen just once. The rearrangement joins TRBV10-3 to TRBJ1-1; D may be TRBD1 (5 bases). CDR1 is ENHRY and CDR2 is SYGVKD in the germline V gene. The germline V and J ends were trimmed by 7 bases and 2 bases, with 14 bases remaining between them. This CDR3 region has 14 residues. The chain's CDR3 is CAINRGRENTEAFF. The CDR3 region has the DNA TGTGCCATCAATAGGGGCAGGGAAAACACTGAAGCTTTCTTT.

The chain's CDR3 is CASSRSGDNYGYTF. CDR3 DNA: TGTGCCAGTAGTCGATCGGGGGACAACTATGGCTACACCTTC. The chain uses TRBV19 and TRBJ1-2; D possibly corresponds to TRBD1 (5 bases). This CDR3 is 14 amino acids long. CDR1 and CDR2 (germline): LNHDA, SQIVND (reference sequence). Trimming removed 5 bases at V and 2 bases at J, with 12 bases between.

This chain joins TRBV4-2 and TRBJ2-5, with TRBD2 identical over 9 bases. The V and J ends lost 7 bases and 5 bases, in that order; junction bases with no gene match: 5. CDR1 LGHNA and CDR2 YNFKEQ come from the germline V gene. CDR3 size: 13 residues. The CDR3 is CASKGGRDETQYF. As DNA, the CDR3 is TGTGCCAGCAAGGGCGGGAGGGACGAGACCCAGTACTTC.

The chain links TRBV7-9 to TRBJ2-2; D might be TRBD2 (6 bases). The CDR3 is 18 residues long. V was cut by 2 bases and J by 8 bases, with 24 bases left in between. Germline V gene lookup returns CDR1 SEHNR and CDR2 FQNEAQ (reference sequence). This chain's CDR3 is CASSLSAGLQTFLGELFF. In DNA, the CDR3 is TGTGCCAGCAGCTTAAGTGCGGGACTCCAGACCTTTTTAGGGGAGCTGTTTTTT.

The rearrangement links TRBV11-2 to TRBJ2-3; 12 bases are a match to TRBD2. The CDR3 runs to 18 residues. The germline V gene encodes CDR1 SGHAT and CDR2 FQNNGV. The V gene end was trimmed by 1 base and the J gene end by 7 bases; junction bases not matched to a gene: 12. The CDR3 DNA reads TGTGCCAGCAGCTTAGGCCAACTAGCGGGAGGACACTCACATACGCAGTATTTT. Encoded protein: CASSLGQLAGGHSHTQYF.

The V and J genes are TRBV2 and TRBJ2-2; TRBD1 matches at 12 bases. Trimming cost V 10 bases and J 6 bases; bases outside gene matches: 6. CDR1 is SNHLY and CDR2 is FYNNEI in the germline V gene. The CDR3 spans 14 residues. This CDR3 is CATQGQGASGELFF. In DNA, the CDR3 is TGTGCCACCCAGGGACAGGGGGCCTCCGGGGAGCTGTTTTTT.

The J gene is TRBJ1-3, the V gene TRBV28; possibly TRBD1 for D (6 bases). The CDR3 is 14 residues long. The V gene lost 2 bases and the J gene lost 2 bases, with 7 bases spanning the gap. Germline assignment: CDR1 MDHEN and CDR2 SYDVKM. CDR3 residues: CASSLGGTGNTIYF. CDR3 nucleotides: TGTGCCAGCAGTTTAGGGGGCACTGGAAACACCATATATTTT.

This clone is a singleton in its sample. The CDR3 DNA follows: TGTGCCAGCAGCGTAGGGGGGGAACTGGGTTATGAAAAACTGTTTTTT. The encoded protein is CASSVGGELGYEKLFF. This chain links TRBV9 with TRBJ1-4, with a possible D match to TRBD1 (5 bases). Germline CDR1 reads SGDLS; CDR2 reads YYNGEE. CDR3 length: 16 residues. Trimming left V 0 bases short and J 6 bases short, with 15 bases between.

V usage is TRBV7-3 and J usage is TRBJ2-7; 7 nucleotides align to TRBD2. There are 14 residues in the CDR3. J gave up 3 bases and V 2 bases, and 4 bases lay outside the gene matches. Germline-derived CDR1 and CDR2 are SGHTA and FQGTGA. CDR3 bases: TGTGCCAGCAGCTTATACGGGGGGAACTACGAGCAGTACTTC. Its protein is CASSLYGGNYEQYF.

V gene TRBV7-2 combines with J gene TRBJ2-5, with TRBD1 matching over 7 bases. The ends lost 3 bases at V and 5 bases at J; junction bases unmatched: 6. Germline CDR1 SGHTA, CDR2 FQGNSA. The CDR3 covers 14 residues. The CDR3 DNA reads as TGTGCCAGCAGCTTGAGACAGGGAAGGGAGACCCAGTACTTC. This encodes CASSLRQGRETQYF.

Concerning this clone itself: The identical CDR3 is also encoded by other nucleotide sequences in the sample. This chain uses TRBV5-1 with TRBJ1-2; 8 bases fit TRBD1. CDR3 size: 13 residues. Germline-derived CDR1 and CDR2 are SGHRS and YFSETQ. With 0 bases clipped from V and 6 bases from J, the junction kept 1 base outside the gene matches. The CDR3 loop is CASSLVTGDGYTF. The CDR3 DNA follows: TGCGCCAGCAGCTTGGTGACAGGGGATGGCTACACCTTC.

This rearrangement joins TRBV30 to TRBJ1-1, with D possibly matching TRBD1 (5 bases). There are 14 residues in the CDR3. The V end was cut by 2 bases, the J end by 10 bases, with 20 bases between. Germline loops: CDR1 GTSNPN, CDR2 SVGIG (reference sequence). The CDR3 loop reads CAWSPASRVSPAFF. CDR3 DNA sequence: TGTGCCTGGAGTCCCGCTTCCAGGGTATCGCCAGCTTTCTTT.

V is TRBV29-1 and J is TRBJ1-2; D is perhaps TRBD1 (6 bases). Germline CDR1 and CDR2: SQVTM and ANQGSEA. The CDR3 is 14 residues long. Trimming shortened V by 6 bases and J by 4 bases, and 18 bases separated the two germline ends. The chain's CDR3 is CSVAGTSGTYGYTF. In nucleotides, the CDR3 is TGCAGCGTGGCCGGGACATCGGGTACCTATGGCTACACCTTC.

The rearrangement uses TRBV10-3 and TRBJ1-2; possible D gene TRBD1, 6 bases. The CDR3 has 18 residues. Germline V CDR1 and CDR2: ENHRY, SYGVKD. V lost 2 bases and J 2 bases, leaving 21 bases between the germline ends. Written as DNA, the CDR3 is TGTGCCATCAGTGAGCCAACCCCCCTACAGGGCGAGAACTATGGCTACACCTTC. It encodes CAISEPTPLQGENYGYTF.

V usage is TRBV6-5 and J usage is TRBJ1-5; 7 bases are shared with TRBD1. Germline V gene sequence: CDR1 MNHEY, CDR2 SVGAGI. V was clipped by 6 bases and J by 1 base; unmatched bases: 6. The CDR3 is 15 residues long. Written as DNA, the CDR3 is TGTGCCAGCAGCGGACAGGAGGCGAGCAATCAGCCCCAGCATTTT. Amino acids: CASSGQEASNQPQHF.

V is TRBV28 and J is TRBJ1-6; TRBD1 agrees at 9 bases. V was pared by 3 bases and J by 5 bases, with 14 bases of the junction left unmatched. CDR1 and CDR2 (germline): MDHEN, SYDVKM. The CDR3 has 19 residues. Here the CDR3 reads CASSLFAHRGPRNNSPLHF. The CDR3, as DNA: TGTGCCAGCAGTTTGTTCGCCCACAGGGGGCCAAGGAATAATTCACCCCTCCACTTT.

This clone was observed a single time. The rearrangement uses TRBV18 and TRBJ1-6; D is uncertain. V was trimmed by 3 bases and J by 8 bases, leaving 14 bases between them. This CDR3 has 15 residues. Germline V gene lookup returns CDR1 KGHSH and CDR2 LQKENI. In DNA, the CDR3 is TGTGCCAGCTCACCGGGCCAGGTTGTGGATTCACCCCTCCACTTT. Translation: CASSPGQVVDSPLHF.

The chain is built from TRBV27 and TRBJ1-2; D gene ambiguous. Per germline, CDR1 MNHEY and CDR2 SMNVEV (reference sequence). The CDR3 spans 15 residues. The V end was cut by 6 bases, the J end by 3 bases, with 17 bases between. In DNA, the CDR3 is TGTGCCAGCAGGCAGACCCCGGAGTCCCACTATGGCTACACCTTC. As protein: CASRQTPESHYGYTF.